The present TCR beta chain was sequenced within a study of T cells in Graves' hyperthyroidism and ophthalmopathy. About the study: Peripheral blood samples were taken at initial diagnosis, prior to any treatment. Study conclusions and caveats: Most clonotypes expanded in thyroid above 0.001 were likewise present in blood.

Patients with ophthalmopathy all had a Clinical Activity Score of at least 3, a NOSPECS grade of at least 4 and duration under 3 months. Details on this clonotype: The antigen is unknown.

Amplification yielded TCR beta CDR3 regions, with RNA transcripts as the source. First-round RT-PCR targeting the TCR CDR3 was performed with the HTBI primer set. TCRdb recomputed calls from the multiplex PCR reads with MiXCR, one row per CDR3 protein. The data contain more than 450,000 distinct CDR3 sequences, 15% to 20% of them singletons. V was cut by 6 bases and J by 2 bases, with 9 bases left in between. Germline lookup yields CDR1 MNHEY and CDR2 SMNVEV (reference sequence). This CDR3 contains 13 residues. This TCR was recovered from a man aged 35 to 55 with Graves' ophthalmopathy. The J gene is TRBJ2-3, the V gene TRBV27; no clear D gene. Specimen: blood. The CDR3 loop is CASSSALTDTQYF. The CDR3 region has the DNA TGTGCCAGCAGCTCAGCACTCACAGATACGCAGTATTTT.